This is a list of T cell receptor beta chains from one sample in a study of beta chain features in type 1 diabetes. Sequenced by immunoSEQ multiplex PCR; TCRdb stores in-frame clones only, minus some. The sample holds hundreds of thousands of clones, less than 9.5% seen once. Sequences were obtained from central memory CD4+ T cells from blood. Source of these receptors: a woman between 18 and 29 years old in good health. CDR3s include the opening cysteine and the closing phenylalanine or tryptophan. D genes are given only for firm matches. Not every row has a clone size; where given, it reads once, few, many or a size class.

d_call	v_call	clone_size	j_call	cdr3_aa	cdr3_nt
TRBD2	TRBV4-2	NA	TRBJ2-1	CASSPLAGGRGNEQFF	TGTGCCAGCAGCCCATTAGCGGGAGGGCGGGGCAATGAGCAGTTCTTC
NA	TRBV2	NA	TRBJ1-5	CASSGQVDNQPQHF	TGTGCCAGCAGTGGACAGGTTGATAATCAGCCCCAGCATTTT
NA	TRBV28	many	TRBJ2-5	CASSLLGGIGQETQYF	TGTGCCAGCAGTCTACTAGGAGGGATAGGCCAAGAGACCCAGTACTTC
NA	TRBV28	NA	TRBJ1-2	CATEQSRAGYGYTF	TGTGCCACCGAACAATCTCGGGCCGGCTATGGCTACACCTTC
NA	TRBV2	many	TRBJ2-2	CASGLIRGELFF	TGTGCCAGCGGCCTAATCCGAGGGGAGCTGTTTTTT
TRBD2	TRBV6-6	NA	TRBJ2-4	CASTGIGTSRNIQYF	TGTGCCAGCACTGGAATTGGGACTAGCAGAAACATTCAGTACTTC
TRBD2	TRBV27	few	TRBJ2-1	CASSFFSGSPFQFF	TGTGCCAGCAGTTTCTTTAGCGGGAGCCCATTCCAGTTCTTC
NA	TRBV19	NA	TRBJ2-7	CASSSGGRSYEQYF	TGTGCCAGTAGTAGTGGAGGCAGATCCTACGAGCAGTACTTC
NA	TRBV15	few	TRBJ2-1	CATQGEAYNEQFF	TGTGCCACCCAGGGGGAGGCCTACAATGAGCAGTTCTTC
NA	TRBV19	many	TRBJ2-1	CASSRPDRYNEQFF	TGTGCCAGTAGTCGCCCAGACAGGTACAATGAGCAGTTCTTC
TRBD1	TRBV6-1	many	TRBJ2-7	CASSEAGQGFYEQYF	TGTGCCAGCAGTGAAGCGGGACAGGGGTTTTACGAGCAGTACTTC
NA	TRBV7-2	NA	TRBJ2-7	CASSSRQTYEQYF	TGTGCCAGCAGCTCACGACAGACATACGAGCAGTACTTC
NA	TRBV14	NA	TRBJ2-1	CASSQDARKKDEQFF	TGTGCCAGCAGCCAAGACGCTAGGAAAAAAGATGAGCAGTTCTTC
TRBD2	TRBV28	many	TRBJ2-7	CASSLHASGSYEQYF	TGTGCCAGCAGTTTACACGCTAGCGGGAGTTACGAGCAGTACTTC
NA	TRBV29-1	few	TRBJ2-1	CSVEDLMGGRMNNEQFF	TGCAGCGTTGAAGATCTGATGGGAGGACGAATGAACAATGAGCAGTTCTTC
NA	TRBV5-1	few	TRBJ2-1	CASSFSGAHGGEQFF	TGCGCCAGCAGCTTCTCCGGAGCCCATGGTGGTGAGCAGTTCTTC
TRBD2	TRBV28	few	TRBJ2-7	CASSLLAGTGRYF	TGTGCCAGCAGTCTCCTAGCGGGAACCGGACGGTACTTC
NA	TRBV28	few	TRBJ2-7	CASRADMNYEQYF	TGTGCCAGCAGGGCGGACATGAACTACGAGCAGTACTTC
NA	TRBV5-1	NA	TRBJ2-7	CASRPTPGPYEQYF	TGCGCCAGCAGACCTACGCCGGGCCCCTACGAGCAGTACTTC
TRBD1	TRBV4-1	NA	TRBJ2-5	CASSQGQGYGETQYF	TGCGCCAGCAGCCAAGGACAGGGGTACGGGGAGACCCAGTACTTC